This T cell receptor (beta chain) was identified in a study of shared clonotypes between healthy human individuals. Data came from immunoSEQ multiplex PCR; TCRdb stores just in-frame clones and leaves some out. This table has approximately 2,000,000 clones, roughly 93% appearing once. Terminally differentiated effector memory CD45RA+ cells were excluded by CCR7 positive selection of CD45RO-negative cells. The sequenced sample consisted of naive CD8+ T cells from PBMCs. This clonotype originated in a man aged 18 to 30 in good health. Some clones in this sample may be carry-over from other donors' samples.

The CDR3 loop is CASSQGVVVEQFF. The DNA for the CDR3 is TGTGCCAGCAGTCAAGGGGTTGTCGTCGAGCAGTTCTTC. V and J are TRBV28 and TRBJ2-1; weak D call: TRBD1 (5 bases). CDR1 is MDHEN and CDR2 is SYDVKM in the germline V gene. This CDR3 spans 13 amino acids. V lost 5 bases and J lost 10, with 15 bases in between.